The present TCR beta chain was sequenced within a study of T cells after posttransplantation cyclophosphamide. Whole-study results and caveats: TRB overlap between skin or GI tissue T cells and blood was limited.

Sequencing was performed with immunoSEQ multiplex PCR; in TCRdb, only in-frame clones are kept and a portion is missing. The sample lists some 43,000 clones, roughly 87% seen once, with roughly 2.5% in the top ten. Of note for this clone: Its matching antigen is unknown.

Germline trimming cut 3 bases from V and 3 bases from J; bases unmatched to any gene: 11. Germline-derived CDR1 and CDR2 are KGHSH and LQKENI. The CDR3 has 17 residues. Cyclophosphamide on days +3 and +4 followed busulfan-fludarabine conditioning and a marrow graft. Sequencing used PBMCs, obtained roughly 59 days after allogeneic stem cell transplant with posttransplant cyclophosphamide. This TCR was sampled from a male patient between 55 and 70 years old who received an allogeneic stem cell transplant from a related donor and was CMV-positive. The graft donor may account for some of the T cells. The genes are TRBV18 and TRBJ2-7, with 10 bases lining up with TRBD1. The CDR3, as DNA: TGTGCCAGCTCACCCTCTCGTCTGAGGACAGGGGGCTACGAGCAGTACTTC. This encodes CASSPSRLRTGGYEQYF.